This T cell receptor (beta chain) was identified in a study of blood T cell repertoires in COVID-19. Unmatched junction bases numbered 4, after V lost 1 base and J lost 1 base. The germline CDR1 and CDR2 sequences are LGHNA and YSLEER. This CDR3 spans 17 amino acids. This clone was detected only once. TCRdb's copy holds only in-frame clones and misses some; the assay was immunoSEQ multiplex PCR. The sample carries over 50,000 clones, around 86% recorded once. The chain has TRBV4-3 and TRBJ2-2, with 9 bases lining up with TRBD2. The source material was peripheral blood. The source is a human donor in a cohort sampled during active COVID-19. The CDR3 here is CASSQATSGWNTGELFF. The CDR3 bases are TGCGCCAGCAGCCAAGCCACTAGCGGGTGGAACACCGGGGAGCTGTTTTTT.